A single sample gave rise to the 8 T cell receptor beta chains below, sequenced in a study of T-cell memory formation after mild COVID-19. TCRdb reprocessed the 5' RACE reads with MiXCR, giving one entry per CDR3 protein. Of about 140,000 distinct CDR3 sequences listed, about 14% were seen once; the top ten hold over 12%. The sequencing input was PBMCs or a T cell subset sorted from them (not recorded which). These receptors were taken from an adult woman who had mild COVID-19 (a few samples of this study predate the infection). Cell type and time point are not known.

The chain has TRBV21-1 and TRBJ2-1; TRBD1 is the table's D call, not checked against the DNA. TRBV21-1 is flagged as a pseudogene. The CDR3 is 20 amino acids. The CDR3 nucleotides are TGTGCCAGCAGCAAAGTAGGAGGGGGTCAGGGGGCCCGCCCTGGCAATGAGCAGTTCTTC. Translated, it gives CASSKVGGGQGARPGNEQFF.

V is TRBV7-9 and J is TRBJ2-1; D perhaps matches TRBD2 (7 bases). The V gene's germline CDR1 is SEHNR and CDR2 FQNEAQ (reference sequence). This CDR3 has 16 residues. The germline V and J ends were trimmed by 5 bases and 8 bases, with 22 bases remaining between them. This chain's CDR3 is CASSRRGGHNTDEQFF. Written as DNA, the CDR3 is TGTGCCAGCAGCCGGCGCGGGGGCCACAATACGGATGAGCAGTTCTTC.

V is TRBV27 and J is TRBJ1-2; the D gene is possibly TRBD1 (6 bases). CDR1 and CDR2 (germline): MNHEY, SMNVEV (reference sequence). Deletions cut 4 bases from V and 3 bases from J, with 12 bases between. The CDR3 is made up of 14 amino acids. The CDR3 DNA sequence: TGTGCCAGCAGTTCCTGGACAGAGGACTATGGCTACACCTTC. Amino acid sequence: CASSSWTEDYGYTF.

The chain couples TRBV15 to TRBJ2-1; the D is unclear. The CDR3 has 13 amino acids. Germline V gene lookup returns CDR1 LNHNV and CDR2 YYDKDF (reference sequence). The V end was cut by 4 bases, the J end by 6 bases, with 10 bases between. The CDR3, as DNA: TGTGCCACCAGCACCTGGCGGCTCAATGAGCAGTTCTTC. Its translation is CATSTWRLNEQFF.

A remark on this clonotype: Just one base apart from a much larger clone, this may be a read error. The chain couples TRBV5-1 to TRBJ2-3; D may be TRBD2 (5 bases). This CDR3 region has 14 residues. Deletions cut 1 base from V and 0 bases from J, with 6 bases between. The germline gives CDR1 SGHRS, CDR2 YFSETQ. CDR3 in DNA: TGCGCCAGCAGCTTGAGGACTAGCACAGATACGCAGTATTTT. Translating gives CASSLRTSTDTQYF.

A few counts support this clonotype. This chain links TRBV29-1 with TRBJ2-5, with D perhaps TRBD2 (5 bases). The CDR3 has 14 amino acids. V was shortened by 4 bases and J by 4 bases, with 16 bases between the two germline ends. The germline V gene has CDR1 SQVTM and CDR2 ANQGSEA. CDR3 in DNA: TGCAGCGTTGTAAGACCTTCCCGGGGAGAGACCCAGTACTTC. This gives the protein CSVVRPSRGETQYF.

CDR3 DNA sequence: TGTGCCAGTGGAGAGACCCAGTACTTC. It codes for CASGETQYF. The chain employs TRBV25-1 and TRBJ2-5; unclear D gene. The germline V and J ends were trimmed by 9 bases and 4 bases, with 3 bases remaining between them. The germline V gene encodes CDR1 MGHDK and CDR2 SYGVNS. The CDR3 runs to 9 residues.

The genes are TRBV3-1 and TRBJ2-2, with D possibly being TRBD1 (6 bases). The V and J ends lost 7 bases and 7 bases respectively, with 16 bases between them. CDR3 size: 14 residues. The germline CDR1 and CDR2 sequences are LGHDT and YNNKEL (reference sequence). CDR3 loop: CASTRTVSSGELFF. In nucleotides, the CDR3 is TGTGCCAGCACCCGGACAGTCTCAAGCGGGGAGCTGTTTTTT.